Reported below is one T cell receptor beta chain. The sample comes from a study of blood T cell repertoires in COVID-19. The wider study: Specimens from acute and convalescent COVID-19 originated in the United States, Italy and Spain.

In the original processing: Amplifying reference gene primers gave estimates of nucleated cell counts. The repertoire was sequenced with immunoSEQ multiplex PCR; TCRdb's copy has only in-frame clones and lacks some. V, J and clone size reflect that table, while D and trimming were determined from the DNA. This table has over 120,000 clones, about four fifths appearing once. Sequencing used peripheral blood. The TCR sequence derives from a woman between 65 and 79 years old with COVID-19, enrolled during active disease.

CDR3: CASSALAGGPGGEQFF. The CDR3 DNA sequence: TGTGCCAGCAGCGCCCTAGCGGGGGGGCCTGGAGGAGAGCAGTTCTTC. The chain links TRBV9 to TRBJ2-1; the match to TRBD2 covers 12 bases. The CDR3 runs to 16 residues. CDR1 is SGDLS and CDR2 is YYNGEE in the germline V gene. Trimming removed 3 bases from V and 10 bases from J; junction bases left unmatched: 11. The full variable domain, rest sourced from reference TRBV9 and TRBJ2-1, is DSGVTQTPKHLITATGQRVTLRCSPRSGDLSVYWYQQSLDQGLQFLIQYYNGEERAKGNILERFSAQQFPDLHSELNLSSLELGDSALYFCASSALAGGPGGEQFFGPGTRLTVL.